This TCR beta chain comes out of a study of blood T cells in healthy people across ages. Findings and limits, study-wide: Among long-lived donors, naive CD4+ cells were more numerous and diversity higher than in aged donors.

PCR was performed a second time for about 7 to 12 cycles using a sample-barcoded 5' primer and a J-beta primer mix. TCRdb re-analysed the 5' RACE reads in MiXCR, keeping a single row per CDR3 protein. Among over a million distinct CDR3 sequences, over 35% were seen once, and the ten largest hold approximately 17%. Remarks on this clonotype: Antigen specificity is unknown.

The sequence came from a woman aged 55-69 years in good health. The sample comprised blood.

CDR3 coding DNA: TGTGCCAGCAGCAAAAGCCCTAACTACGAGCGGTACTTC. Translated, it gives CASSKSPNYERYF. The chain is built from TRBV21-1 and TRBJ2-7; TRBD2 is taken as the D call from the table, unchecked against the DNA. TRBV21-1 is annotated as a pseudogene. The CDR3 spans 13 residues.